This passage covers 32 T cell receptor beta chains from one sample sequenced in a study of shared clonotypes between healthy human individuals. CD8 cells regarded as naive lacked CD45RO, were positively chosen for CCR7, and omitted terminally differentiated effector memory CD45RA+ cells. This table comes from immunoSEQ multiplex PCR, and its TCRdb copy is limited to in-frame clones, with some not included. In the table there are around 2,000,000 clones, 93% of which are singletons. Sequencing was performed on naive CD8+ T cells from PBMCs. These receptors were taken from a man aged 18 to 29 in good health. Some clones in this sample may be carry-over from other donors' samples.

In nucleotides, the CDR3 is TGTGCCAGCAGCCCGACTAGCGGGCCATACGAGCAGTACTTC. Its protein is CASSPTSGPYEQYF. The J gene is TRBJ2-7, the V gene TRBV7-9; TRBD2 agrees at 10 bases. V was clipped by 5 bases and J by 4 bases; unmatched bases: 5. The CDR3 covers 14 residues. CDR1 is SEHNR and CDR2 is FQNEAQ in the germline V gene (reference sequence).

Details on this clone: This CDR3 is also generated by other DNA sequences in the sample. The rearrangement joins TRBV18 to TRBJ2-7; tentatively, D is TRBD1 or TRBD2 (5 bases each). Per the germline V gene, CDR1 is KGHSH and CDR2 is LQKENI. V was trimmed by 3 bases and J by 2 bases, leaving 11 bases between them. This CDR3 region has 14 residues. CDR3 DNA sequence: TGTGCCAGCTCACCGCCGGGACGGACCTACGAGCAGTACTTC. Its protein is CASSPPGRTYEQYF.

V and J are TRBV27 and TRBJ2-7; TRBD2 aligns across 10 bases. Germline V gene lookup returns CDR1 MNHEY and CDR2 SMNVEV (reference sequence). The junction had 13 bases not matched to a gene; V was cut back by 8 bases and J by 12 bases. This CDR3 has 13 amino acids. Here the CDR3 reads CASGELAGARWYF. CDR3 DNA: TGTGCCAGCGGGGAGCTAGCGGGGGCGAGATGGTACTTC.

The V and J genes are TRBV10-3 and TRBJ1-2; D gene uncertain. The CDR3 contains 15 residues. Trimming removed 4 bases from V and 4 bases from J, with 16 bases in between. Per the germline V gene, CDR1 is ENHRY and CDR2 is SYGVKD. In DNA form, the CDR3 reads TGTGCCATCAGTGCTCTGGCCGGGTTTGGCTATGGCTACACCTTC. Translation: CAISALAGFGYGYTF.

CDR3 region: CASSLRGSEQYF. CDR3 DNA sequence: TGTGCCAGCAGCCTCAGAGGGTCTGAGCAGTACTTC. The chain recombines TRBV11-2 with TRBJ2-7; perhaps TRBD2 as D (5 bases). This CDR3 comprises 12 residues. Germline CDR1 and CDR2: SGHAT and FQNNGV. Trimming removed 5 bases at V and 7 bases at J, with 12 bases between.

The chain has TRBV6-5 and TRBJ1-4, with D unclear. There are 14 residues in the CDR3. Trimming removed 7 bases from V and 4 bases from J, with 13 bases in between. CDR1 MNHEY and CDR2 SVGAGI come from the germline V gene. The CDR3 region is CASTEETLNEKLFF. The CDR3 coding sequence is TGTGCCAGCACCGAGGAGACCCTTAATGAAAAACTGTTTTTT.

A remark on this clone: This sample also contains other DNA sequences that code for the same CDR3. The chain employs TRBV6-5 and TRBJ2-7, with TRBD1 matching over 7 bases. The CDR3 is 12 amino acids. The V segment lost 6 bases and the J segment 3 bases; nucleotides outside the gene matches: 2. Germline CDR1 and CDR2: MNHEY and SVGAGI. For the CDR3, the DNA is TGTGCCAGCAGCTCAGGGGGCTACGAGCAGTACTTC. Its translation: CASSSGGYEQYF.

The chain joins TRBV6-6 to TRBJ1-5; no definite D call. Trimming took off 0 bases at V and 6 bases at J, with 6 bases between the two ends. Germline CDR1 is MNHNY and CDR2 is SVGAGI (reference sequence). This CDR3 has 13 residues. CDR3 sequence: CASSYSNRQPQHF. The CDR3 bases are TGTGCCAGCAGTTACTCGAATCGTCAGCCCCAGCATTTT.

The chain links TRBV4-1 to TRBJ2-7; D is ambiguous. Germline values: CDR1 MGHRA, CDR2 YSYEKL. This CDR3 region has 16 residues. With 4 bases removed from V and 3 bases from J, the gap between germline ends came to 19 bases. CDR3 nucleotide sequence: TGCGCCAGCAGCCTCACGCGACGAGAGGAAGGCTACGAGCAGTACTTC. Protein: CASSLTRREEGYEQYF.

The gene calls are TRBV7-2 and TRBJ2-1; D ambiguous. Germline V gene data show CDR1 as SGHTA and CDR2 as FQGNSA. Between the trimmed V and J ends, which lost 4 bases and 3 bases, there was a span of 7 bases. This CDR3 has 13 residues. The CDR3 here is CASSYGIYNEQFF. CDR3 nucleotide sequence: TGTGCCAGCAGCTACGGAATCTACAATGAGCAGTTCTTC.

The rearrangement joins TRBV13 to TRBJ1-2; TRBD1 aligns across 7 bases. With 0 bases clipped from V and 4 bases from J, the junction kept 5 bases outside the gene matches. There are 15 residues in the CDR3. Germline V gene lookup returns CDR1 PRHDT and CDR2 FYEKMQ (reference sequence). The CDR3 loop is CASSLGEGGGYGYTF. In DNA, the CDR3 is TGTGCCAGCAGCTTAGGGGAAGGGGGCGGCTATGGCTACACCTTC.

The CDR3 loop is CASSLVGFYNEQFF. CDR3 nucleotides: TGTGCCAGCAGCTTAGTCGGTTTTTACAATGAGCAGTTCTTC. This chain links TRBV11-2 with TRBJ2-1; D gene unclear. Germline V lookup: CDR1 SGHAT, CDR2 FQNNGV. V lost 1 base to trimming and J lost 4 bases, with 8 bases between them. This CDR3 is built from 14 residues.

This rearrangement joins TRBV14 to TRBJ1-1, with no clear D. Germline assignment: CDR1 SGHDN and CDR2 FVKESK. The CDR3 totals 12 residues. Trimming pared 4 bases from V and 4 bases from J, leaving 7 bases between. The CDR3 region is CASSRGGTEAFF. The CDR3 DNA follows: TGTGCCAGCAGCCGTGGTGGCACTGAAGCTTTCTTT.

The chain combines TRBV19 with TRBJ2-1; TRBD2 aligns across 8 bases. The CDR3 sequence is 13 residues long. CDR1 is LNHDA and CDR2 is SQIVND in the germline V gene (reference sequence). V gave up 7 bases and J gave up 7 bases; unmatched junction bases: 6. The CDR3 spells CASTAGEVNEQFF. The CDR3 nucleotides are TGTGCCAGTACAGCGGGAGAGGTAAATGAGCAGTTCTTC.

This chain links TRBV28 with TRBJ2-1; 13 bases line up with TRBD2. CDR1 MDHEN and CDR2 SYDVKM come from the germline V gene. J gave up 6 bases and V 5 bases, and 4 bases lay outside the gene matches. The CDR3 is 15 amino acids. CDR3 bases: TGTGCCAGCAGTCTTACTAGCGGGAGGGCCAATGAGCAGTTCTTC. Translated: CASSLTSGRANEQFF.

This chain joins TRBV7-9 and TRBJ1-5; 8 positions match TRBD1. CDR1 and CDR2 (germline): SEHNR, FQNEAQ (reference sequence). The CDR3 sequence is 15 residues long. V trimming: 5 bases; J trimming: 3 bases; junction bases outside the gene matches: 6. The CDR3 DNA is TGTGCCAGCAGCGTTGGACAGGGCCCCAATCAGCCCCAGCATTTT. Translating gives CASSVGQGPNQPQHF.

In the case of this clone: The identical CDR3 is also encoded by other nucleotide sequences in the sample. The CDR3 bases are TGTGCCAGCAGCGCGACGGGTTACGAGCAGTACTTC. As protein: CASSATGYEQYF. V usage is TRBV7-9 and J usage is TRBJ2-7; D is unclear. V lost 5 bases and J lost 4, with 9 bases in between. The CDR3 is 12 residues long. The germline V gene encodes CDR1 SEHNR and CDR2 FQNEAQ (reference sequence).

The chain recombines TRBV27 with TRBJ2-7; 10 bases line up with TRBD1. Unmatched junction bases numbered 5, after V lost 3 bases and J lost 6 bases. The germline gives CDR1 MNHEY, CDR2 SMNVEV (reference sequence). The CDR3 spans 14 residues. CDR3 in DNA: TGTGCCAGCAGTTTGTTCGGGACAGGGGTCGAGCAGTACTTC. Translated: CASSLFGTGVEQYF.

About this clone itself: The same CDR3 is also encoded by other DNA sequences in this sample. This chain joins TRBV15 and TRBJ1-5; a possible D gene is TRBD1 (5 bases). The CDR3 contains 13 residues. V shed 3 bases and J shed 4 bases, with 7 bases lying between them. Germline CDR1 reads LNHNV; CDR2 reads YYDKDF (reference sequence). CDR3 sequence (DNA): TGTGCCACCAGCAGGGGGCGGAATCAGCCCCAGCATTTT. The encoded protein is CATSRGRNQPQHF.

V is TRBV2 and J is TRBJ2-1; D is undetermined. With 2 bases removed from V and 12 bases from J, the gap between germline ends came to 11 bases. Per the germline V gene, CDR1 is SNHLY and CDR2 is FYNNEI. This CDR3 contains 12 residues. CDR3 nucleotides: TGTGCCAGCAGTGAATGGGCTAGAGGGCAGTTCTTC. Residues: CASSEWARGQFF.

The V call is TRBV19, the J call TRBJ1-2; TRBD1 aligns across 9 bases. After removal of 6 bases from V and 6 bases from J, the junction contained 11 bases not matched to a gene. CDR3 length: 15 residues. Germline-derived CDR1 and CDR2 are LNHDA and SQIVND (reference sequence). The chain's CDR3 is CASSVTGGAWDGYTF. CDR3 in DNA: TGTGCCAGTAGCGTAACAGGGGGCGCTTGGGATGGCTACACCTTC.

DNA of the CDR3: TGTGCCAGCAGCTCCGGACAGGGGTTTGGAAACACCATATATTTT. It specifies CASSSGQGFGNTIYF. The chain links TRBV5-4 to TRBJ1-3, with 9 nucleotides matching TRBD1. V shed 3 bases and J 3 bases; nucleotides not matched to a gene: 4. The germline CDR1 and CDR2 sequences are SGHNT and YYREEE (reference sequence). The CDR3 is made up of 15 amino acids.

The chain links TRBV19 to TRBJ1-2; D is ambiguous. Germline V gives CDR1 LNHDA, CDR2 SQIVND (reference sequence). V was pared by 5 bases and J by 8 bases, with 15 bases between. This CDR3 has 13 residues. In DNA, the CDR3 is TGTGCCAGTAGTTATTTGTTCGGGTACGGCTACACCTTC. This encodes CASSYLFGYGYTF.

This sequence joins TRBV27 and TRBJ2-7, with no clear D. The V gene lost 4 bases and the J gene lost 3 bases, with 7 bases spanning the gap. The CDR3 extends over 12 amino acids. Per the germline V gene, CDR1 is MNHEY and CDR2 is SMNVEV (reference sequence). CDR3 sequence (DNA): TGTGCCAGCAGTTCCGCCCTCTACGAGCAGTACTTC. Amino acids: CASSSALYEQYF.

The chain carries TRBV27 and TRBJ2-5, with 9 bases aligning to TRBD1. The J call may be in error: the DNA end matches TRBJ2-7 better. Germline-derived CDR1 and CDR2 are MNHEY and SMNVEV (reference sequence). CDR3 size: 16 residues. CDR3 nucleotide sequence: TGTGCCAGCAGTTTATCCCCCGGGACAGGGCTCTACGAGCAGTACTTC. Protein: CASSLSPGTGLYEQYF.

The sample holds a few counts of this clone. V and J are TRBV4-1 and TRBJ1-2, with a weak D call TRBD1 (5 bases). Looked up from germline, CDR1 is MGHRA and CDR2 is YSYEKL. The length of the CDR3 is 14 residues. The ends were cut back, 3 bases at V and 2 bases at J, with 10 bases in the middle. Here the CDR3 DNA reads TGCGCCAGCAGCCAGATACAGGCGAACTATGGCTACACCTTC. It yields the protein CASSQIQANYGYTF.

Details on this clone: This specimen includes other DNA sequences encoding the same CDR3. V gene TRBV14 combines with J gene TRBJ2-1; the match to TRBD2 covers 11 bases. There are 15 residues in the CDR3. Germline assignment: CDR1 SGHDN and CDR2 FVKESK. J lost 4 bases, V lost 4 bases, and 3 bases had no gene match. Here the CDR3 reads CASSPGTSGYNEQFF. CDR3 nucleotide sequence: TGTGCCAGCAGCCCGGGGACTAGCGGATACAATGAGCAGTTCTTC.

The V gene is TRBV10-1, the J gene TRBJ2-1; D remains ambiguous. Between the trimmed V and J ends, which lost 0 bases and 9 bases, there was a span of 6 bases. Germline CDR1 WNHNN, CDR2 SYGVQD (reference sequence). CDR3 length equals 12 residues. The CDR3 DNA reads TGCGCCAGCAGTGAGTCCGTGGGTGAGCAGTTCTTC. Translated, it gives CASSESVGEQFF.

This clone was picked up one time. The chain employs TRBV4-3 and TRBJ2-7, with TRBD1 matching over 7 bases. Trimming at V came to 4 bases and at J to 5 bases, leaving 11 bases not matched to a gene. Germline CDR1 LGHNA, CDR2 YSLEER. There are 15 residues in the CDR3. As DNA, the CDR3 is TGCGCCAGCAGCCTGCTAAAGGGGGCGAGAGACGAGCAGTACTTC. This codes for CASSLLKGARDEQYF.

The V gene is TRBV5-1, the J gene TRBJ2-1; no reliable D call. The CDR3 totals 17 residues. The germline V and J ends were trimmed by 1 base and 3 bases, with 17 bases remaining between them. Germline CDR1 and CDR2: SGHRS and YFSETQ. CDR3 amino acids: CASSLSLLEGFYNEQFF. CDR3 in DNA: TGCGCCAGCAGCTTGAGTTTATTAGAAGGCTTCTACAATGAGCAGTTCTTC.

V and J are TRBV7-9 and TRBJ1-2; maybe TRBD1 (6 bases). The ends were cut back, 0 bases at V and 10 bases at J, with 18 bases in the middle. This CDR3 contains 15 residues. CDR1 is SEHNR, CDR2 FQNEAQ, per germline (reference sequence). The CDR3 protein is CASSLAMTGSSAYTF. In DNA form, the CDR3 reads TGTGCCAGCAGCTTAGCAATGACAGGTTCCAGCGCCTACACCTTC.

Regarding this clone: The same CDR3 also results from other DNA sequences found in this sample. The rearrangement joins TRBV29-1 to TRBJ2-7; a weak D match, TRBD2 (7 bases). The V end lost 6 bases, the J end lost 2 bases, and 11 bases lay between the germline ends. CDR1 is SQVTM, CDR2 ANQGSEA, per germline. This CDR3 has 12 amino acids. The DNA for the CDR3 is TGCAGCGTGAGGGGGGGACCCTACGAGCAGTACTTC. This translates into CSVRGGPYEQYF.